The 29 T cell receptor beta chains in this list originate from one sample, sequenced in a study of T cells in Graves' hyperthyroidism and ophthalmopathy. Regions amplified from RNA transcripts were the TCR beta CDR3 regions. HTBI primers were employed in a first-round RT-PCR of the TCR CDR3. TCRdb itself ran the multiplex PCR reads through MiXCR, one entry per CDR3 protein. This table holds approximately 430,000 distinct CDR3 sequences, roughly 15% found once. Sample: blood. These receptors were taken from a man aged 18-30 years with Graves' ophthalmopathy.

This clonotype was seen repeatedly, ten times or more. The chain joins TRBV27 to TRBJ2-7; D is undetermined. The CDR3 is made up of 14 amino acids. The germline gives CDR1 MNHEY, CDR2 SMNVEV (reference sequence). Trimming took 3 bases from V and 3 from J, leaving 12 bases between them. CDR3 protein: CASSFRSTYYEQYF. DNA of the CDR3: TGTGCCAGCAGTTTTAGGTCCACTTACTACGAGCAGTACTTC.

The chain couples TRBV30 to TRBJ1-4; D unclear. The length of the CDR3 is 14 residues. The germline gives CDR1 GTSNPN, CDR2 SVGIG (reference sequence). V was clipped by 4 bases and J by 0 bases, with 9 bases between them. The CDR3 sequence: CAWTGGTTNEKLFF. Written as DNA, the CDR3 is TGTGCCTGGACAGGTGGAACAACTAATGAAAAACTGTTTTTT.

This clonotype was detected only a few times. The chain recombines TRBV27 with TRBJ2-7; 8 bases line up with TRBD2. Germline V gene sequence: CDR1 MNHEY, CDR2 SMNVEV (reference sequence). The CDR3 has 14 residues. After removal of 1 base from V and 3 bases from J, the junction contained 2 bases not matched to a gene. The CDR3 here is CASSLWSGGYEQYF. The CDR3 DNA is TGTGCCAGCAGTTTATGGAGCGGGGGCTACGAGCAGTACTTC.

This clonotype was seen a handful of times. V gene TRBV4-2 combines with J gene TRBJ1-3; possible D gene TRBD1, 5 bases. V lost 1 base to trimming and J lost 0 bases, with 13 bases between them. Per germline, CDR1 LGHNA and CDR2 YNFKEQ. This CDR3 spans 17 amino acids. CDR3 sequence (DNA): TGTGCCAGCAGCCAAGCTATCGCAGGGAGCTCTGGAAACACCATATATTTT. Its protein is CASSQAIAGSSGNTIYF.

The V gene is TRBV27, the J gene TRBJ2-1; 9 bases map to TRBD1. The CDR3 is made up of 14 amino acids. Germline lookup yields CDR1 MNHEY and CDR2 SMNVEV (reference sequence). The ends lost 6 bases at V and 9 bases at J; junction bases unmatched: 9. The CDR3 reads CASSPEQGAVEQFF. Here the CDR3 DNA reads TGTGCCAGCAGCCCCGAACAGGGGGCGGTTGAGCAGTTCTTC.

This rearrangement joins TRBV12-3 or TRBV12-4 to TRBJ1-5; D remains unclear. The CDR3 runs to 12 residues. The ends were cut back, 4 bases at V and 2 bases at J, with 3 bases in the middle. CDR3 nucleotides: TGTGCCAGCAGTTGGGGCAATCAGCCCCAGCATTTT. Protein: CASSWGNQPQHF.

This clonotype was picked up many times. V usage is TRBV20-1 and J usage is TRBJ1-2; D ambiguous. V was trimmed by 5 bases and J by 4 bases, leaving 11 bases between them. This CDR3 has 12 residues. Germline V CDR1 and CDR2: DFQATT, SNEGSKA (reference sequence). CDR3 coding DNA: TGCAGTGCTGCACGGGTGCCCTATGGCTACACCTTC. Translated, it gives CSAARVPYGYTF.

This clonotype was recorded a few times. The gene calls are TRBV20-1 and TRBJ2-7; 14 bases are shared with TRBD2. V lost 5 bases, J lost 6 bases, and 9 bases stayed unmatched. This CDR3 is 15 amino acids long. Germline values: CDR1 DFQATT, CDR2 SNEGSKA (reference sequence). The CDR3 DNA is TGCAGTGCTCGGACTAGCGGGGGGCTTTGGGGCGAGCAGTACTTC. Protein: CSARTSGGLWGEQYF.

V and J are TRBV12-3 or TRBV12-4 and TRBJ2-3, with D possibly being TRBD2 (5 bases). Between the trimmed V and J ends, which lost 5 bases and 1 base, there was a span of 16 bases. CDR3 length: 16 amino acids. The CDR3 reads CASSHEFRTGTDTQYF. DNA for the CDR3: TGTGCCAGCAGTCACGAATTCAGGACTGGCACAGATACGCAGTATTTT.

V usage is TRBV30 and J usage is TRBJ2-7, with D unclear. Trimming removed 2 bases from V and 6 bases from J, with 11 bases in between. The CDR3 totals 12 residues. Germline CDR1 is GTSNPN and CDR2 is SVGIG (reference sequence). The CDR3 region has the DNA TGTGCCTGGAGTCTGGGTCCGTCCGAGCAGTACTTC. This translates into CAWSLGPSEQYF.

This clonotype was detected ten times or more. The CDR3 is CASSPYRGTDTQYF. As DNA, the CDR3 is TGTGCCAGCAGCCCATACAGGGGGACAGATACGCAGTATTTT. This rearrangement joins TRBV7-9 to TRBJ2-3; 8 nucleotides agree with TRBD1. J gave up 3 bases and V 5 bases, and 4 bases lay outside the gene matches. CDR3 length: 14 residues. The germline V gene has CDR1 SEHNR and CDR2 FQNEAQ (reference sequence).

The table lists this clonotype with many counts. V usage is TRBV4-2 and J usage is TRBJ2-1; 8 nucleotides match TRBD2. Germline CDR1 and CDR2: LGHNA and YNFKEQ. Trimming at V came to 0 bases and at J to 8 bases, leaving 6 bases not matched to a gene. The CDR3 totals 15 residues. In DNA form, the CDR3 reads TGTGCCAGCAGCCAAGATTCTGCGGGGGGCTATGAGCAGTTCTTC. Its protein is CASSQDSAGGYEQFF.

At least ten counts were recorded for this clonotype. J is TRBJ2-5 and V is TRBV7-2; the D gene is possibly TRBD2 (6 bases). Trimming stripped 2 bases from V and 2 bases from J, with 15 bases between. The CDR3 totals 16 residues. Germline CDR1 and CDR2: SGHTA and FQGNSA. DNA for the CDR3: TGTGCCAGCAGCTTATTTAGGCGGGACGTACAAGAGACCCAGTACTTC. As protein: CASSLFRRDVQETQYF. Variable domain in full (rest from reference TRBV7-2 and TRBJ2-5): GAGVSQSPSNKVTEKGKDVELRCDPISGHTALYWYRQSLGQGLEFLIYFQGNSAPDKSGLPSDRFSAERTGGSVSTLTIQRTQQEDSAVYLCASSLFRRDVQETQYFGPGTRLLVL.

The chain uses TRBV6-2 or TRBV6-3 and TRBJ2-2; D gene uncertain. The V end was cut by 5 bases, the J end by 7 bases, with 8 bases between. Germline V lookup: CDR1 MNHEY, CDR2 SVGEGT. The CDR3 length is 12 residues. In DNA, the CDR3 is TGTGCCAGCAGTAACTATCTCGGGGAGCTGTTTTTT. It encodes CASSNYLGELFF.

This clonotype was recorded many times. The gene calls are TRBV18 and TRBJ2-7; no reliable D call. Looked up from germline, CDR1 is KGHSH and CDR2 is LQKENI. V lost 4 bases to trimming and J lost 4 bases, with 8 bases between them. This CDR3 has 12 residues. The CDR3 DNA reads TGTGCCAGCTCACAAAGCCGATACGAGCAGTACTTC. This gives the protein CASSQSRYEQYF.

Ten or more counts support this clonotype. The J gene is TRBJ2-1, the V gene TRBV5-8, with 10 bases lining up with TRBD1. With V trimmed by 5 bases and J by 7 bases, 9 bases remained unmatched. The CDR3 extends over 15 amino acids. Germline V gene lookup returns CDR1 SGHTS and CDR2 YDEGEE. As DNA, the CDR3 is TGTGCCAGCAGGCGACCGGGACAGGGGATGAATGAGCAGTTCTTC. This encodes CASRRPGQGMNEQFF.

This clonotype was counted between two and nine times. The genes are TRBV20-1 and TRBJ2-2, with TRBD1 identical over 7 bases. In germline, CDR1 is DFQATT, CDR2 SNEGSKA (reference sequence). This CDR3 spans 14 amino acids. The ends lost 6 bases at V and 3 bases at J; junction bases unmatched: 7. In DNA form, the CDR3 reads TGCAGTGCACCCAGACAGGGTTACACCGGGGAGCTGTTTTTT. Amino acid sequence: CSAPRQGYTGELFF.

V and J are TRBV19 and TRBJ2-1; D is perhaps TRBD1 or TRBD2 (6 bases each). From germline, CDR1 is LNHDA and CDR2 SQIVND (reference sequence). The CDR3 is 14 residues long. The V gene lost 5 bases and the J gene lost 4 bases, with 12 bases spanning the gap. CDR3 in DNA: TGTGCCAGTAGTTCGGAAGGGGGGTACAATGAGCAGTTCTTC. As protein: CASSSEGGYNEQFF.

This clonotype was found a few times. The chain joins TRBV4-1 to TRBJ2-5, with D perhaps assigned TRBD1 or TRBD2 (5 bases each). V lost 6 bases, J lost 1 base, and 15 bases lay in between. The germline CDR1 and CDR2 sequences are MGHRA and YSYEKL. The CDR3 sequence is 15 residues long. CDR3 nucleotide sequence: TGCGCCAGCAGTCAGGGACCGGGATTCCAAGAGACCCAGTACTTC. Its translation is CASSQGPGFQETQYF.

This clonotype was recorded many times. J is TRBJ1-1 and V is TRBV10-3; 9 bases match TRBD1. V shed 6 bases, J shed 3 bases, and the junction held 8 bases outside the gene matches. The CDR3 is 15 residues long. Germline V gene sequence: CDR1 ENHRY, CDR2 SYGVKD. This CDR3 reads CAIRLQGAGDTEAFF. CDR3 in DNA: TGTGCCATCAGGCTACAGGGGGCTGGGGACACTGAAGCTTTCTTT.

This clonotype came up many times. J is TRBJ2-7 and V is TRBV7-4, with 10 bases matching TRBD1. Per the germline V gene, CDR1 is SGHVT and CDR2 is SQSDAQ. The CDR3 sequence is 16 residues long. After removal of 2 bases from V and 2 bases from J, the junction contained 6 bases not matched to a gene. The CDR3 is CASSLTGQGETYEQYF. The CDR3 DNA reads as TGTGCCAGCAGCTTAACTGGACAGGGGGAAACCTACGAGCAGTACTTC.

This clonotype was counted ten times or more. The chain links TRBV20-1 to TRBJ2-5; TRBD1 aligns across 9 bases. In germline, CDR1 is DFQATT, CDR2 SNEGSKA (reference sequence). This CDR3 comprises 13 residues. V shed 6 bases and J 5 bases; nucleotides not matched to a gene: 7. The CDR3 bases are TGCAGTGCAACAACAGGGGGCGAGGAGACCCAGTACTTC. Translating gives CSATTGGEETQYF.

CDR3 amino acids: CATKTVTANTGELFF. The CDR3 DNA is TGTGCCACCAAAACGGTGACTGCGAACACCGGGGAGCTGTTTTTT. This rearrangement joins TRBV15 to TRBJ2-2, with D uncertain. CDR1 LNHNV and CDR2 YYDKDF come from the germline V gene (reference sequence). CDR3 length: 15 amino acids. Trimming pared 7 bases from V and 0 bases from J, leaving 12 bases between. Combining the CDR3 with reference TRBV15 and TRBJ2-2 gives the whole variable domain DAMVIQNPRYQVTQFGKPVTLSCSQTLNHNVMYWYQQKSSQAPKLLFHYYDKDFNNEADTPDNFQSRRPNTSFCFLDIRSPGLGDTAMYLCATKTVTANTGELFFGEGSRLTVL.

This clonotype was detected only a few times. This chain joins TRBV9 and TRBJ2-4; D gene unclear. Germline V CDR1 and CDR2: SGDLS, YYNGEE. The CDR3 is 14 residues long. V lost 0 bases, J lost 0 bases, and 4 bases lay in between. The DNA of the CDR3 is TGTGCCAGCAGCGTAGAAGGAGCCAAAAACATTCAGTACTTC. Translation gives CASSVEGAKNIQYF.

This clonotype was seen ten or more times. In DNA form, the CDR3 reads TGTGCCAGCAGTTACGGTGGGGGGTCTGCAGGGGAGACCCAGTACTTC. Its translation is CASSYGGGSAGETQYF. This chain joins TRBV6-5 and TRBJ2-5; D may be TRBD2 (6 bases). The CDR3 extends over 16 amino acids. Germline CDR1 is MNHEY and CDR2 is SVGAGI. The V gene lost 2 bases and the J gene lost 5 bases, with 18 bases spanning the gap.

J is TRBJ1-4 and V is TRBV14; no firm D call. The CDR3 loop spans 16 amino acids. Germline CDR1 reads SGHDN; CDR2 reads FVKESK. V was shortened by 4 bases and J by 5 bases, with 17 bases between the two germline ends. This chain's CDR3 is CASSRVPAGLNEKLFF. The CDR3 nucleotides are TGTGCCAGCAGCCGGGTGCCCGCGGGGTTGAATGAAAAACTGTTTTTT.

This clonotype showed up many times. This chain joins TRBV11-2 and TRBJ1-3; the match to TRBD1 covers 7 bases. Germline loops: CDR1 SGHAT, CDR2 FQNNGV. This CDR3 is built from 15 residues. V trimming: 5 bases; J trimming: 3 bases; junction bases outside the gene matches: 7. The CDR3 protein is CASSPPGQRGNTIYF. The CDR3 nucleotides read TGTGCCAGCAGCCCCCCGGGACAGCGTGGAAACACCATATATTTT.

The genes are TRBV9 and TRBJ2-1; D is perhaps TRBD2 (5 bases). CDR3 length: 14 residues. V lost 1 base to trimming and J lost 9 bases, with 14 bases between them. In germline, CDR1 is SGDLS, CDR2 YYNGEE. The CDR3 reads CASSVLGVGGEQFF. The DNA for the CDR3 is TGTGCCAGCAGCGTATTGGGAGTTGGCGGTGAGCAGTTCTTC.

This clonotype was counted many times. The chain is built from TRBV5-1 and TRBJ2-1; D is ambiguous. Germline-derived CDR1 and CDR2 are SGHRS and YFSETQ. The CDR3 totals 15 residues. The V end lost 4 bases, the J end lost 0 bases, and 11 bases lay between the germline ends. The CDR3 region is CASSGAKSSYNEQFF. CDR3 bases: TGCGCCAGCAGCGGAGCGAAAAGCTCCTACAATGAGCAGTTCTTC.